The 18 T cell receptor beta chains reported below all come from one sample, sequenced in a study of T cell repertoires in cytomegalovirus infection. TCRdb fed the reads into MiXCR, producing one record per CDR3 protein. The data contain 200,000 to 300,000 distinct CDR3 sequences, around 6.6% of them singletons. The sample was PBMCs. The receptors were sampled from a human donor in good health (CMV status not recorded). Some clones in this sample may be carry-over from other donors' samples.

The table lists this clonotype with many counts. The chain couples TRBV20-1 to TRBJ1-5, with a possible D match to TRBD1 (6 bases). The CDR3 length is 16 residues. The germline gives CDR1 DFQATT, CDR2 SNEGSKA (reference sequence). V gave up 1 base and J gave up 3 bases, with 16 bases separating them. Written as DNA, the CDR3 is TGCAGTGCTAGAGTGCACGCCGGGACACTCAATCAGCCCCAGCATTTT. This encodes CSARVHAGTLNQPQHF.

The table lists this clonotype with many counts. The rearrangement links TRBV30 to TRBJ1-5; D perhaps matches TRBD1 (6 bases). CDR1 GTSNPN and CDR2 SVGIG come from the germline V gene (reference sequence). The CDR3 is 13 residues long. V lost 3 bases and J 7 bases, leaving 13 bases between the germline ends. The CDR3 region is CAWRDNRDQPQHF. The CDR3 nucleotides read TGTGCCTGGAGGGACAACAGGGACCAGCCCCAGCATTTT.

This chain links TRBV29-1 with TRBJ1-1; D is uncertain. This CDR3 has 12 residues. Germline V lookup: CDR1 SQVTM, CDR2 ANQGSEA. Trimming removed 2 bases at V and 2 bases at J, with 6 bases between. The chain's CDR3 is CSVEHDNTEAFF. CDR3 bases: TGCAGCGTTGAACATGATAACACTGAAGCTTTCTTT.

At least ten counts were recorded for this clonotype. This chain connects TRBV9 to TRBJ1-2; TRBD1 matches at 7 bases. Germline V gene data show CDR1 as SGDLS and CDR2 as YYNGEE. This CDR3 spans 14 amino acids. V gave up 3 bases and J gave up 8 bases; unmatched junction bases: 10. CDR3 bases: TGTGCCAGCAGCGCGGGGGACAGTCCGGGGGGCTACACCTTC. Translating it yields CASSAGDSPGGYTF.

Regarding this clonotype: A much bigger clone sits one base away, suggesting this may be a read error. CDR3 coding DNA: TGTGCCAGCAGCTTAGGGGAGGAGAACACTAAAGCTTTCTTT. Residues: CASSLGEENTKAFF. This rearrangement joins TRBV7-8 to TRBJ1-1, with no clear D. The germline gives CDR1 SGHVS, CDR2 FQNEAQ. This CDR3 is built from 14 residues.

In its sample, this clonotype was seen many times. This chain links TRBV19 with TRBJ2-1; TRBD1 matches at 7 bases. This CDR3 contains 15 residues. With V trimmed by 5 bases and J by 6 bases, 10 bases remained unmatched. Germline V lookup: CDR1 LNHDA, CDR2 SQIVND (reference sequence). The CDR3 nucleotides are TGTGCCAGTAGTCCCCGACAGGGCCCCCGCAATGAGCAGTTCTTC. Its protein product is CASSPRQGPRNEQFF.

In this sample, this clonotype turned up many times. The CDR3 is CSARTSGGADEQFF. DNA of the CDR3: TGCAGTGCCCGGACTAGCGGGGGGGCTGACGAGCAGTTCTTC. The chain employs TRBV20-1 and TRBJ2-1, with TRBD2 matching over 15 bases. With V trimmed by 6 bases and J by 10 bases, 7 bases remained unmatched. Germline lookup yields CDR1 DFQATT and CDR2 SNEGSKA (reference sequence). The CDR3 is 14 amino acids.

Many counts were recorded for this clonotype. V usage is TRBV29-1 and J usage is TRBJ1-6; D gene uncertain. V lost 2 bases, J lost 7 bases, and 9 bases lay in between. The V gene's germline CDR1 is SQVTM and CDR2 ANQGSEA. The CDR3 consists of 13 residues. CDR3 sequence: CSVERFGNSPLHF. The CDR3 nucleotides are TGCAGCGTTGAAAGGTTTGGAAATTCACCCCTCCACTTT.

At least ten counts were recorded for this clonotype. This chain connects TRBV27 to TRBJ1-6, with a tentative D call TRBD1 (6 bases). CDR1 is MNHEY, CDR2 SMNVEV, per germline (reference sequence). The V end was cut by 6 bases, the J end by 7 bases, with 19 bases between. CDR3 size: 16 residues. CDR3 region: CASRPGLGARNSPLHF. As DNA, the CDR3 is TGTGCCAGCAGACCGGGTCTGGGGGCGAGAAATTCACCCCTCCACTTT.

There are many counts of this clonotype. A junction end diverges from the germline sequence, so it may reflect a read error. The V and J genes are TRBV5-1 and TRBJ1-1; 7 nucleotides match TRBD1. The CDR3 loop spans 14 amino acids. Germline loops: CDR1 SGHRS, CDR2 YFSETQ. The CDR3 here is CASSLGGQNTEAFF. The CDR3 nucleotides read TGTGCCAGCAGCTTAGGGGGCCAGAACACTGAAGCTTTCTTT.

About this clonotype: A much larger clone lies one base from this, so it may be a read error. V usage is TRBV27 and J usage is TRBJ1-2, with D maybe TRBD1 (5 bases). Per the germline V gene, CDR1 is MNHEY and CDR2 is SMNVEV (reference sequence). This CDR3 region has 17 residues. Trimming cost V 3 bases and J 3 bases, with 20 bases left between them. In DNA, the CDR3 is TGTGCCAGCAGTTTCGCGGGCATAGACAGTGCGGACTATGGCTACACCTTC. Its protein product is CASSFAGIDSADYGYTF.

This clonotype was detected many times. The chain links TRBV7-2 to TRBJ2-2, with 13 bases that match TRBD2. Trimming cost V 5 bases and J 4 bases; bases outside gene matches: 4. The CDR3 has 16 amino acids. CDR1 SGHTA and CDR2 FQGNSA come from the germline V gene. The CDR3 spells CASSRLAGGITGELFF. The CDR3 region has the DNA TGTGCCAGCAGCAGACTAGCGGGGGGCATCACCGGGGAGCTGTTTTTT.

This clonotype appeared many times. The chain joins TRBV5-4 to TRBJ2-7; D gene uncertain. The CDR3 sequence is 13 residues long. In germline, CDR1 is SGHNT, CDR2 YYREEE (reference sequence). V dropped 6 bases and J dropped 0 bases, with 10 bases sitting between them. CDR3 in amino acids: CASKSTGSYEQYF. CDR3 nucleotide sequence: TGTGCCAGCAAGTCGACGGGCTCCTACGAGCAGTACTTC. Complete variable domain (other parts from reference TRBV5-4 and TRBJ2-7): ETGVTQSPTHLIKTRGQQVTLRCSSQSGHNTVSWYQQALGQGPQFIFQYYREEENGRGNFPPRFSGLQFPNYSSELNVNALELDDSALYLCASKSTGSYEQYFGPGTRLTVT.

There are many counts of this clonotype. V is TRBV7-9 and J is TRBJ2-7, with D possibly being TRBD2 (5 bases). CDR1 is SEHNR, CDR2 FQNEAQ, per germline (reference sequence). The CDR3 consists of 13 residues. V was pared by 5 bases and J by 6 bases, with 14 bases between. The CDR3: CASSPRAGIEQYF. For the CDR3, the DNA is TGTGCCAGCAGCCCGCGGGCCGGGATCGAGCAGTACTTC.

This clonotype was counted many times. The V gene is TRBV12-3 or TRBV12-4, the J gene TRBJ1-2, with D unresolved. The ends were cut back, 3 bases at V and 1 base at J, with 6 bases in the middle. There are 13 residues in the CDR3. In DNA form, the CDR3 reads TGTGCCAGCAGTTTGGACGGTAACTATGGCTACACCTTC. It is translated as CASSLDGNYGYTF.

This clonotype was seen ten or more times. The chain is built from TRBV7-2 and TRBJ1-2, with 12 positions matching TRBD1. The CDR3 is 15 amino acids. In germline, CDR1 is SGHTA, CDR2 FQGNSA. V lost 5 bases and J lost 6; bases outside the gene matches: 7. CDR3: CASSNRDRGRDGYTF. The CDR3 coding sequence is TGTGCCAGCAGCAACCGGGACAGGGGGCGGGATGGCTACACCTTC.

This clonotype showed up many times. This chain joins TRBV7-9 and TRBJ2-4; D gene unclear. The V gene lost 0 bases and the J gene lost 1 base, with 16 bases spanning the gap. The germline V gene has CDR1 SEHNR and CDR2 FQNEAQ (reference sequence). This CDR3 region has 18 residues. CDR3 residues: CASSLATGPDGAKNIQYF. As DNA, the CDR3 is TGTGCCAGCAGCTTAGCTACCGGGCCCGACGGGGCCAAAAACATTCAGTACTTC.

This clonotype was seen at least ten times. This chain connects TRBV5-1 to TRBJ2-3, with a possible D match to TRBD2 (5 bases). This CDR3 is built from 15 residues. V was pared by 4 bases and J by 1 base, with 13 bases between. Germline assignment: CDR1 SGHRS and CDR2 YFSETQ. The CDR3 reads CASSGGGGGTDTQYF. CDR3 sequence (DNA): TGCGCCAGCAGCGGAGGAGGCGGCGGCACAGATACGCAGTATTTT.